The T cell receptor beta chain described here comes from a study of T cells after yellow fever vaccination. Study information: Preparation used SMART-Seq v4 Ultra Low Input for the low-cell-number fractions. Findings and limits, study-wide: Abundant bulk-population clonotypes could contaminate the FACS-sorted repertoires.

TCRdb re-called the 5' RACE reads with MiXCR, one entry per CDR3 protein. The table shows approximately 550,000 distinct CDR3 sequences, with about 13% occurring only once. Germline CDR1 and CDR2: LNHDA and SQIVND (reference sequence). With 3 bases removed from V and 4 bases from J, the gap between germline ends came to 16 bases. The CDR3 is 15 amino acids. About this clonotype: Its matching antigen is unknown.

The sample here was PBMCs, taken on the day of the yellow fever booster vaccination. This sequence originates from a man in his thirties or forties who received the YFV17D yellow fever vaccine. The gene calls are TRBV19 and TRBJ2-7, with D possibly called TRBD1 or TRBD2 (6 bases each). The CDR3 bases are TGTGCCAGTAGTATCAGGGGCGGGGCCTTTTACGAGCAGTACTTC. It encodes CASSIRGGAFYEQYF. The full variable domain, rest sourced from reference TRBV19 and TRBJ2-7, is DGGITQSPKYLFRKEGQNVTLSCEQNLNHDAMYWYRQDPGQGLRLIYYSQIVNDFQKGDIAEGYSVSREKKESFPLTVTSAQKNPTAFYLCASSIRGGAFYEQYFGPGTRLTVT.